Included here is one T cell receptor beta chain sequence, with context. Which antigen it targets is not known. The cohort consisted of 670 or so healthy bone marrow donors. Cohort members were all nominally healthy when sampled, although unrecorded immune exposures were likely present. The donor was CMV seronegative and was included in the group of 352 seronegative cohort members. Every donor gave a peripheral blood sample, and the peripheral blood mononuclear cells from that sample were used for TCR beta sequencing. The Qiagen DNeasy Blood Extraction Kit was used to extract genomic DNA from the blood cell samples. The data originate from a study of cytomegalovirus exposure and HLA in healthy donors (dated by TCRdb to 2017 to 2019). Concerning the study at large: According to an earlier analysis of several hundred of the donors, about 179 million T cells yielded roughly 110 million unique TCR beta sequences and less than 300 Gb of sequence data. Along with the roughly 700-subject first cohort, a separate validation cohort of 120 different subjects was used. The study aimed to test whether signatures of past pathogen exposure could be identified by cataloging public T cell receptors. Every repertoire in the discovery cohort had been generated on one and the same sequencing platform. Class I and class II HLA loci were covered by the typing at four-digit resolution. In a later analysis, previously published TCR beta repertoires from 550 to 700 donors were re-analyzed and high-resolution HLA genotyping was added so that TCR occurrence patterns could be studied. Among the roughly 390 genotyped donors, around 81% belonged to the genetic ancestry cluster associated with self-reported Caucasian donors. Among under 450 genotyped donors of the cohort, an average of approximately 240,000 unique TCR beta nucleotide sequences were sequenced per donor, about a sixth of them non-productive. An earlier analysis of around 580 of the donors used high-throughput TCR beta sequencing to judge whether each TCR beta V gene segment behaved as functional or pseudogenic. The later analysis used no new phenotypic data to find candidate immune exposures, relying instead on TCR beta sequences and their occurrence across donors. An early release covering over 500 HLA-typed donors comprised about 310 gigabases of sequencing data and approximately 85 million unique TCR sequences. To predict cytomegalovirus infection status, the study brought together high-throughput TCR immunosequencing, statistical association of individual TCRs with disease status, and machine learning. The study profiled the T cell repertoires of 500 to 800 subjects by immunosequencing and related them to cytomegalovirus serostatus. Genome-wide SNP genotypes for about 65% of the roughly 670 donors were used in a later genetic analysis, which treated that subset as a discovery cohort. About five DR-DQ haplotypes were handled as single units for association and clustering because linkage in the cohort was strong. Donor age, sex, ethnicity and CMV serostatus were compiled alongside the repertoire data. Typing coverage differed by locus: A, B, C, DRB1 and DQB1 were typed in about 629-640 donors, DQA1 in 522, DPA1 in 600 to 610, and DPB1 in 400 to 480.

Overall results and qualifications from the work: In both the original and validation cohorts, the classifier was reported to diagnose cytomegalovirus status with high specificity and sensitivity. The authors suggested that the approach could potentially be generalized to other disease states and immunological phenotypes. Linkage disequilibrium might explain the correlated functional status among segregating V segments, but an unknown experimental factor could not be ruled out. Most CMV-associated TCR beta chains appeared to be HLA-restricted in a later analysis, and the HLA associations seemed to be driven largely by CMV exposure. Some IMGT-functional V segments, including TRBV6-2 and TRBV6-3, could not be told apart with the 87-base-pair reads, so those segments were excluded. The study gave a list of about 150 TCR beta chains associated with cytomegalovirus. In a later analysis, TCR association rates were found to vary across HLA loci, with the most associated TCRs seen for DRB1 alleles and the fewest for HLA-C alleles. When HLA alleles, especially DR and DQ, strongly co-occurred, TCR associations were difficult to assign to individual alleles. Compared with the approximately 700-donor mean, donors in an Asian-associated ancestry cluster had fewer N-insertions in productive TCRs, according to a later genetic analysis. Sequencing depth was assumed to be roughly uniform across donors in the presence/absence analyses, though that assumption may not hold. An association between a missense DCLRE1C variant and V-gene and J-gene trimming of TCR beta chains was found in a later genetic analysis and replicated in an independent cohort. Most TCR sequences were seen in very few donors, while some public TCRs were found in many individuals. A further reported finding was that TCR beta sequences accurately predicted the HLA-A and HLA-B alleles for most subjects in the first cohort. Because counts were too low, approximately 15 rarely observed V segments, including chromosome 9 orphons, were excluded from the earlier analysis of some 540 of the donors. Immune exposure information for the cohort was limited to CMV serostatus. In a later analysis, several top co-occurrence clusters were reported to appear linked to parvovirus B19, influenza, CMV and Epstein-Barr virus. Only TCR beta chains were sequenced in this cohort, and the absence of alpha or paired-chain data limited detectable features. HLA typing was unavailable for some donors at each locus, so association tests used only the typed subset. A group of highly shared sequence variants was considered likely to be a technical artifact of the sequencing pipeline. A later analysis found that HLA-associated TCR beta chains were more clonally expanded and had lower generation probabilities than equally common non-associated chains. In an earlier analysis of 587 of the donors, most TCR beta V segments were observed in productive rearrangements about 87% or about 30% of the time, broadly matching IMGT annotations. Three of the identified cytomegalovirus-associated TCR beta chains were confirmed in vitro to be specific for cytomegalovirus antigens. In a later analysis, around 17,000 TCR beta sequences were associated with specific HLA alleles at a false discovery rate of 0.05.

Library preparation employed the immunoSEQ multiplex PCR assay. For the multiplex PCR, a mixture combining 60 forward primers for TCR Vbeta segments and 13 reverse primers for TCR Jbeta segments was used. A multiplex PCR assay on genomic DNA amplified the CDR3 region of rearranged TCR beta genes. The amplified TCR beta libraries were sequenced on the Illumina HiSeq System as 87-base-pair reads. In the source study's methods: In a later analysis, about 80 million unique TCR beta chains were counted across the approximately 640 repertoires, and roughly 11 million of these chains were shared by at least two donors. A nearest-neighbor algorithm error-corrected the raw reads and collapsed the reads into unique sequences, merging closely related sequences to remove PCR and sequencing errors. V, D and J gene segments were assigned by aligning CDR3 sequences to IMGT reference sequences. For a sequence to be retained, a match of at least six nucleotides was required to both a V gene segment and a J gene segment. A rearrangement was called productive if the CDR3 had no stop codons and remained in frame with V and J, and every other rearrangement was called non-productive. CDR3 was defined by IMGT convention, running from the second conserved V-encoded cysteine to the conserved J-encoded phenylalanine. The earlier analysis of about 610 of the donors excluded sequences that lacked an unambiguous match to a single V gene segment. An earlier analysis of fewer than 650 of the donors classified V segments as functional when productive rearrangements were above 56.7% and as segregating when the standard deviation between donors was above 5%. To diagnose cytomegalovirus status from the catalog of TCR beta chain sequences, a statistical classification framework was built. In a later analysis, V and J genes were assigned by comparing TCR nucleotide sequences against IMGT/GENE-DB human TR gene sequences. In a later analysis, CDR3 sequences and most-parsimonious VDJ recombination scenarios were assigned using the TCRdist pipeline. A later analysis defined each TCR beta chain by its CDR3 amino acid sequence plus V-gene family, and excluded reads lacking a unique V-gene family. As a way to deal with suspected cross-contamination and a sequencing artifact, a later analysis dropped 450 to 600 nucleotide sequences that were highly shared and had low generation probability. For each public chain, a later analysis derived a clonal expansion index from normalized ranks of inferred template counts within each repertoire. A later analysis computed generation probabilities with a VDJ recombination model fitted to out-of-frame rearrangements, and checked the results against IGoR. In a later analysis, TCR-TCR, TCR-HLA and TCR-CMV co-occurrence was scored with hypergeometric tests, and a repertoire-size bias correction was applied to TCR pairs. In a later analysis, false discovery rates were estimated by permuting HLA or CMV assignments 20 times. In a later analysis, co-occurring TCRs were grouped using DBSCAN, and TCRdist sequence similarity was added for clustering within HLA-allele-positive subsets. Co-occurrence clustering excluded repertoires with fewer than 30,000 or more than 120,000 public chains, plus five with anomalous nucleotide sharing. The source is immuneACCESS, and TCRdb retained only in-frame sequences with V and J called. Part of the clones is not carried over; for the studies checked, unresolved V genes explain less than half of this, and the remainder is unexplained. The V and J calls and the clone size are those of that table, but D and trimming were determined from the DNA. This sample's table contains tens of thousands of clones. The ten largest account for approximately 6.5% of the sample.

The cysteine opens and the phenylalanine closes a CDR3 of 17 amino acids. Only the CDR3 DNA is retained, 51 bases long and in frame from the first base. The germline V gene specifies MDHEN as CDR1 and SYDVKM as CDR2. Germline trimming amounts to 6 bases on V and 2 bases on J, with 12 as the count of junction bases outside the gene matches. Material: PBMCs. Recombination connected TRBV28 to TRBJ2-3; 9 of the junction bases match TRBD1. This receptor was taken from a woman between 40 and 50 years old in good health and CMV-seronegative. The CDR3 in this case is CASSIPPGQGYTDTQYF. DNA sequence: TGTGCCAGCAGCATTCCTCCGGGACAGGGATACACAGATACGCAGTATTTT.